The sequence of this TCR beta chain was determined in a study of cytomegalovirus exposure and HLA in healthy donors. Study observations and caveats: Most subjects' HLA-A and HLA-B alleles were reportedly predicted from TCR beta sequences. Several V segments, TRBV6-2 and TRBV6-3 among them, could not be told apart and were dropped. Equally common other TCR beta chains were less clonally expanded than HLA-associated ones, a later analysis found. CMV antigen specificity was confirmed in vitro for three CMV-associated chains.

13 Jbeta primers and 60 Vbeta primers were used for the PCR. Some clones are missing from TCRdb's copy, which holds only in-frame ones; the method was immunoSEQ multiplex PCR. The sample gives about 130,000 clones, 55% to 80% of which show up once; less than 3% is in the top ten. This clone has just one count. The antigen remains unidentified. V lost 5 bases and J lost 7; bases outside the gene matches: 8. CDR3 size: 15 residues. CDR1 and CDR2 (germline): MGHDK, SYGVNS. The V and J genes are TRBV25-1 and TRBJ2-2, with 9 bases identical to TRBD1. Sample: PBMCs. This sequence was found in a woman in her 40s in good health and CMV-seronegative. The CDR3, as DNA: TGTGCCAGCAGTTTAAGGACAGGGGATGGCGGGGAGCTGTTTTTT. This sequence encodes CASSLRTGDGGELFF. The entire variable domain, with the rest obtained from reference TRBV25-1 and TRBJ2-2, is as follows: EADIYQTPRYLVIGTGKKITLECSQTMGHDKMYWYQQDPGMELHLIHYSYGVNSTEKGDLSSESTVSRIRTEHFPLTLESARPSHTSQYLCASSLRTGDGGELFFGEGSRLTVL.